The rows below give T cell receptor beta chains drawn from one sample of a study of blood T cell repertoires in COVID-19. TCRdb's copy holds only in-frame clones and misses some; the assay was immunoSEQ multiplex PCR. Here the sample spans around 70,000 clones, around 86% being singletons. The sequenced sample consisted of peripheral blood. These receptors were collected from a human donor in a cohort sampled during active COVID-19. The CDR3 runs from the conserved cysteine through the conserved F or W. D genes are given only for firm matches. Size is omitted from some rows. Given values are once, few, many or a class for expanded clones.

D gene	V gene	CDR3 length	J gene	clone size	CDR3 DNA	CDR3 protein
NA	TRBV5-8	11	TRBJ1-5	NA	TGTGCCAGCAGTTTAGATCAGCCCCAGCATTTT	CASSLDQPQHF
NA	TRBV5-8	15	TRBJ2-4	NA	TGTGCCAGCAGCTTGCCGGGACTAGCCAAAAACATTCAGTACTTC	CASSLPGLAKNIQYF
NA	TRBV4-3	13	TRBJ2-1	NA	TGCGCCAGCAGCCGAAACCAAAGGGGGGAGCAGTTCTTC	CASSRNQRGEQFF
NA	TRBV9	12	TRBJ2-2	NA	TGTGCCAGCAGCCCTAGGACCGGGGAGCTGTTTTTT	CASSPRTGELFF
TRBD1	TRBV29-1	12	TRBJ1-1	once	TGCAGCGTGAGACAGGGGAACACTGAAGCTTTCTTT	CSVRQGNTEAFF
TRBD1	TRBV5-4	14	TRBJ2-7	NA	TGTGCCAGCAGCGTAACACAGGGGGCGAGGGAGCAGTACTTC	CASSVTQGAREQYF
TRBD1	TRBV11-2	15	TRBJ2-1	NA	TGTGCCAGCAGTCTAGGACAGGGGCCCCACAATGAGCAGTTCTTC	CASSLGQGPHNEQFF
NA	TRBV6-5	13	TRBJ1-2	NA	TGTGCCGGTCGTGGGGGGAAAGACTATGGCTACACCTTC	CAGRGGKDYGYTF
TRBD1	TRBV5-1	14	TRBJ2-5	NA	TGCGCCAGCAGCCCCGGGACAGGTCAGGCGGCCCAGTACTTC	CASSPGTGQAAQYF
NA	TRBV7-2	14	TRBJ2-4	NA	TGTGCCAGCAGCTTAGATGGAGGGGGGGACATTCAGTACTTC	CASSLDGGGDIQYF
TRBD1	TRBV10-2	15	TRBJ2-3	once	TGCGCCAGCAGTGCCTGGACAGGGAGAACAGATACGCAGTATTTT	CASSAWTGRTDTQYF
TRBD2	TRBV4-2	17	TRBJ2-1	NA	TGTGCCAGCAGCCACCAGGGGACTAGCGGGGGGAAAGGGGAGCAGTTCTTC	CASSHQGTSGGKGEQFF
NA	TRBV19	13	TRBJ2-5	NA	TGTGCCAGTAGTAGGGCCTTCCAAGAGACCCAGTACTTC	CASSRAFQETQYF
TRBD1	TRBV5-6	14	TRBJ1-4	NA	TGTGCCAGCAGCTTAGGGGGCCGTAATGAAAAACTGTTTTTT	CASSLGGRNEKLFF
TRBD1	TRBV6-5	14	TRBJ2-7	once	TGTGCCAGCAGGGGGACAGGGGGTCACCACGAGCAGTACTTC	CASRGTGGHHEQYF
NA	TRBV12-3/TRBV12-4	11	TRBJ2-5	NA	TGTGCCAGCAGTTTTAGCCAGACCCAGTACTTC	CASSFSQTQYF